A selection of T cell receptor beta chains follows, all from one sample in a study of cytomegalovirus exposure and HLA in healthy donors. TCRdb keeps only in-frame clones here, not all; method: immunoSEQ multiplex PCR. The repertoire holds 180,000 or so clones, with 72% as singletons. Sequenced input: PBMCs. These receptor sequences come from a human donor in good health. Each CDR3 is given with its conserved first and last residue. The order of the fields is CDR3 length, J gene, V gene, clone size, D gene, CDR3 protein, CDR3 DNA. The D gene is left open where the match is weak. A row's size may be missing; if present it is once, few, many or a size class.

11	TRBJ2-7	TRBV7-6	once	TRBD1	CASSQGQEQYF	TGTGCCAGCAGCCAGGGACAGGAGCAGTACTTC
16	TRBJ2-3	TRBV7-8	few	TRBD2	CASSLSIAGGLDTQYF	TGTGCCAGCAGCTTAAGTATAGCGGGGGGGCTTGATACGCAGTATTTT
14	TRBJ2-5	TRBV5-4	.	.	CASNPSGPQETQYF	TGTGCCAGCAACCCCTCCGGTCCCCAAGAGACCCAGTACTTC
16	TRBJ1-1	TRBV11-2	.	.	CASSLARSGINTEAFF	TGTGCCAGCAGCTTAGCACGATCAGGGATAAACACTGAAGCTTTCTTT
15	TRBJ2-3	TRBV6-4	.	TRBD2	CASSEFAGVTDTQYF	TGTGCCAGCAGTGAATTTGCGGGGGTCACAGATACGCAGTATTTT
16	TRBJ2-3	TRBV4-1	.	.	CASSQDVGSPMDTQYF	TGCGCCAGCAGCCAAGATGTCGGTAGCCCGATGGATACGCAGTATTTT
15	TRBJ2-3	TRBV18	.	.	CASSPPGIPTDTQYF	TGTGCCAGCTCACCACCGGGCATCCCCACAGATACGCAGTATTTT
16	TRBJ2-5	TRBV5-8	.	.	CASNPAGSASRETQYF	TGTGCCAGCAACCCCGCTGGTTCCGCCTCTAGAGAGACCCAGTACTTC
14	TRBJ1-2	TRBV6-4	.	TRBD1	CASSATRDRDGYTF	TGTGCCAGCAGTGCCACCCGGGACAGGGATGGCTACACCTTC
14	TRBJ2-7	TRBV6-1	.	TRBD1	CASSEPGQGHEQYF	TGTGCCAGCAGTGAACCGGGACAGGGCCACGAGCAGTACTTC
15	TRBJ2-7	TRBV6-5	few	.	CASSSFDTSSYEQYF	TGTGCCAGCAGTTCGTTTGACACGAGCTCCTACGAGCAGTACTTC
13	TRBJ1-1	TRBV5-1	few	.	CASSGTGYTEAFF	TGCGCCAGCAGCGGAACAGGGTACACTGAAGCTTTCTTT
13	TRBJ1-1	TRBV6-1	.	.	CASSEGTDPEAFF	TGTGCCAGCAGTGAGGGCACAGATCCTGAAGCTTTCTTT
16	TRBJ2-7	TRBV19	.	TRBD1	CASSVKGTESSYEQYF	TGTGCCAGTAGTGTAAAAGGGACAGAGTCTTCCTACGAGCAGTACTTC
15	TRBJ2-5	TRBV6-1	.	TRBD1	CASRVGTGGVETQYF	TGTGCCAGCAGGGTCGGGACAGGGGGCGTGGAGACCCAGTACTTC